These 22 T cell receptor beta chains share one sample of origin, sequenced in a study of T cell repertoires in cytomegalovirus infection. TCRdb reprocessed the reads via MiXCR and lists one record per CDR3 protein. The top ten hold roughly 9.7% of the sample, which has roughly 140,000 distinct CDR3 sequences, around 20% seen once. The specimen sequenced was PBMCs. The receptor set was obtained from a human donor in good health (CMV status not recorded). Some clones in this sample may be carry-over from other donors' samples.

This chain joins TRBV7-9 and TRBJ1-1; 7 bases are shared with TRBD1. Trimming removed 5 bases from V and 3 bases from J; junction bases left unmatched: 15. The CDR3 is made up of 17 amino acids. Per the germline V gene, CDR1 is SEHNR and CDR2 is FQNEAQ (reference sequence). The CDR3 loop reads CASSATTGQVIHTEAFF. The CDR3 DNA reads TGTGCCAGCAGCGCTACAACCGGACAGGTCATTCACACTGAAGCTTTCTTT. The full variable domain, in which reference TRBV7-9 and TRBJ1-1 provide the parts outside the CDR3, is DTGVSQNPRHKITKRGQNVTFRCDPISEHNRLYWYRQTLGQGPEFLTYFQNEAQLEKSRLLSDRFSAERPKGSFSTLEIQRTEQGDSAMYLCASSATTGQVIHTEAFFGQGTRLTVV.

This clonotype was seen only once. A single base separates this from a much larger clone, so it may be a read error. The chain combines TRBV7-8 with TRBJ2-7; D possibly uses TRBD1 or TRBD2 (5 bases each). V lost 3 bases and J lost 7, with 22 bases in between. CDR1 is SGHVS and CDR2 is FQNEAQ in the germline V gene. The CDR3 extends over 16 amino acids. This chain's CDR3 is CASSFTFVGRSGEQYF. The CDR3 DNA sequence: TGTGCCAGCAGCTTTACGTTTGTGGGGCGGTCGGGAGAGCAGTACTTC.

This clonotype appeared many times. The chain employs TRBV12-3 or TRBV12-4 and TRBJ1-1; D remains ambiguous. This CDR3 has 10 residues. With 8 bases removed from V and 2 bases from J, the gap between germline ends came to 3 bases. CDR3 in amino acids: CASENTEAFF. The CDR3 DNA reads as TGTGCCAGCGAAAACACTGAAGCTTTCTTT.

This chain connects TRBV27 to TRBJ2-7; the match to TRBD2 covers 7 bases. CDR1 is MNHEY and CDR2 is SMNVEV in the germline V gene (reference sequence). V was clipped by 2 bases and J by 7 bases; unmatched bases: 8. This CDR3 has 14 residues. CDR3 in DNA: TGTGCCAGCAGTTTAACCGGGACTACTAGTGAGCAGTACTTC. Translated: CASSLTGTTSEQYF.

In its sample, this clonotype was seen a few times. The chain couples TRBV2 to TRBJ1-2, with D maybe TRBD1 (5 bases). V was cut by 1 base and J by 2 bases, with 17 bases left in between. Germline V CDR1 and CDR2: SNHLY, FYNNEI. The CDR3 has 17 amino acids. This CDR3 reads CASSEGIPGPRNYGYTF. In DNA, the CDR3 is TGTGCCAGCAGTGAAGGTATACCGGGACCGAGGAACTATGGCTACACCTTC.

This chain joins TRBV7-9 and TRBJ1-1; TRBD1 might be the D (6 bases). V lost 6 bases, J lost 1 base, and 15 bases lay in between. Per the germline V gene, CDR1 is SEHNR and CDR2 is FQNEAQ (reference sequence). This CDR3 has 15 amino acids. The DNA of the CDR3 is TGTGCCAGCAGTCTAGAAGGGGGTGCGAACACTGAAGCTTTCTTT. This encodes CASSLEGGANTEAFF.

The sample holds a few counts of this clonotype. CDR3 sequence: CASSNGEGTDQETQYF. CDR3 coding DNA: TGTGCCAGCAGTAACGGGGAGGGGACAGATCAAGAGACCCAGTACTTC. This chain connects TRBV28 to TRBJ2-5; D might be TRBD1 or TRBD2, each matching 7 bases. The CDR3 length is 16 residues. Germline CDR1 is MDHEN and CDR2 is SYDVKM. V dropped 5 bases and J dropped 2 bases, with 18 bases sitting between them.

The CDR3: CSVEGLRRETQYF. Written as DNA, the CDR3 is TGCAGCGTTGAAGGGCTACGTCGAGAGACCCAGTACTTC. V gene TRBV29-1 combines with J gene TRBJ2-5; D not certain. Germline values: CDR1 SQVTM, CDR2 ANQGSEA. Trimming left V 1 base short and J 4 bases short, with 10 bases between. CDR3 length equals 13 residues.

With respect to this clonotype: At one boundary the junction diverges from the germline segment, which might be a read error. This chain joins TRBV28 and TRBJ1-1, with 7 nucleotides matching TRBD1. The CDR3 is 15 residues long. Germline V gene data show CDR1 as MDHEN and CDR2 as SYDVKM. CDR3 loop: CASSFRGHSNTEGAF. For the CDR3, the DNA is TGTGCCAGCAGTTTTCGGGGGCATTCGAACACGGAGGGGGCCTTT. Using reference TRBV28 and TRBJ1-1 for the parts outside the CDR3, the full variable domain is DVKVTQSSRYLVKRTGEKVFLECVQDMDHENMFWYRQDPGLGLRLIYFSYDVKMKEKGDIPEGYSVSREKKERFSLILESASTNQTSMYLCASSFRGHSNTEGAFGQGTRLTVV.

Turning to this clonotype: A read error may explain this, as a much larger clone is one base away. This chain uses TRBV7-2 with TRBJ1-2; TRBD1 agrees at 8 bases. In germline, CDR1 is SGHTA, CDR2 FQGNSA. The CDR3 covers 13 residues. CDR3 sequence (DNA): TGTGCCAGCAGAACTGACAGGGGAACTGGCTGCACCTTC. It encodes CASRTDRGTGCTF.

Ten or more counts support this clonotype. CDR3 coding DNA: TGTGCCAGCAGCTTAAGCACAGAAGCCTACGAGCAGTACTTC. Its protein is CASSLSTEAYEQYF. This sequence joins TRBV7-2 and TRBJ2-7; D is unresolved. V lost 2 bases and J 2 bases, leaving 10 bases between the germline ends. Germline CDR1 reads SGHTA; CDR2 reads FQGNSA. The CDR3 spans 14 residues.

The gene calls are TRBV5-1 and TRBJ2-3; 9 bases fit TRBD2. CDR1 and CDR2 from the germline V gene are SGHRS and YFSETQ. V lost 4 bases and J lost 2; bases outside the gene matches: 5. The CDR3 consists of 15 residues. The CDR3 sequence: CASSPAGGNTDTQYF. CDR3 coding DNA: TGCGCCAGCAGCCCAGCGGGGGGAAACACAGATACGCAGTATTTT.

This clonotype was counted at least ten times. The chain employs TRBV7-9 and TRBJ2-7; no firm D call. This CDR3 is 14 amino acids long. Trimming left V 1 base short and J 0 bases short, with 7 bases between. Per germline, CDR1 SEHNR and CDR2 FQNEAQ (reference sequence). CDR3 DNA: TGTGCCAGCAGCTTAGGCGCCAACTCCTACGAGCAGTACTTC. Protein: CASSLGANSYEQYF.

This CDR3 reads CASSRPSGSAGELFF. CDR3 bases: TGTGCCAGCAGCCGCCCTAGCGGGAGCGCCGGGGAGCTGTTTTTT. The chain recombines TRBV7-6 with TRBJ2-2; 10 positions agree with TRBD2. Germline lookup yields CDR1 SGHVS and CDR2 FNYEAQ. The CDR3 runs 15 residues. V shed 5 bases, J shed 6 bases, and the junction held 6 bases outside the gene matches. Full variable domain (remainder filled in from reference TRBV7-6 and TRBJ2-2): GAGVSQSPRYKVTKRGQDVALRCDPISGHVSLYWYRQALGQGPEFLTYFNYEAQQDKSGLPNDRFSAERPEGSISTLTIQRTEQRDSAMYRCASSRPSGSAGELFFGEGSRLTVL.

This chain links TRBV28 with TRBJ2-7; possibly TRBD2 for D (6 bases). The CDR3 is 12 residues long. V lost 6 bases and J 6 bases, leaving 12 bases between the germline ends. Germline loops: CDR1 MDHEN, CDR2 SYDVKM. The CDR3 loop reads CASSSRGSEQYF. The CDR3 coding sequence is TGTGCCAGCAGCTCGCGGGGTTCCGAGCAGTACTTC.

The rearrangement links TRBV30 to TRBJ2-1; 8 bases agree with TRBD2. CDR3 length: 13 amino acids. V was clipped by 8 bases and J by 4 bases; unmatched bases: 7. Germline lookup yields CDR1 GTSNPN and CDR2 SVGIG (reference sequence). CDR3 DNA: TGTGCCGTAAGCGGGAGTCGGTACAATGAGCAGTTCTTC. Its protein product is CAVSGSRYNEQFF.

In its sample, this clonotype was seen a few times. The V call is TRBV6-5, the J call TRBJ1-5; D is ambiguous. The CDR3 sequence is 13 residues long. CDR1 MNHEY and CDR2 SVGAGI come from the germline V gene. V was shortened by 2 bases and J by 6 bases, with 8 bases between the two germline ends. The CDR3 coding sequence is TGTGCCAGCAGTTACACGTCCCTTCAGCCCCAGCATTTT. Protein product: CASSYTSLQPQHF.

Only a few counts were recorded for this clonotype. The chain recombines TRBV2 with TRBJ2-3; 9 nucleotides agree with TRBD2. Germline CDR1 reads SNHLY; CDR2 reads FYNNEI. The CDR3 spans 14 residues. The V segment lost 5 bases and the J segment 2 bases; nucleotides outside the gene matches: 2. The CDR3 loop is CASSWGLATDTQYF. The CDR3 DNA follows: TGTGCCAGCAGTTGGGGACTAGCCACAGATACGCAGTATTTT.

This clonotype was detected many times. The chain has TRBV28 and TRBJ2-5; either TRBD1 or TRBD2 may supply D (6 bases each). This CDR3 has 15 residues. Germline CDR1 MDHEN, CDR2 SYDVKM. Trimming shortened V by 3 bases and J by 5 bases, and 16 bases separated the two germline ends. Here the CDR3 reads CASSFLSGARETQYF. CDR3 DNA: TGTGCCAGCAGTTTTTTGTCGGGGGCGCGTGAGACCCAGTACTTC.

V usage is TRBV9 and J usage is TRBJ2-7; D remains ambiguous. The CDR3 is 14 amino acids. Between the trimmed V and J ends, which lost 0 bases and 3 bases, there was a span of 10 bases. The germline gives CDR1 SGDLS, CDR2 YYNGEE. The CDR3 sequence is CASSVGMIDYEQYF. CDR3 nucleotides: TGTGCCAGCAGCGTAGGGATGATAGACTACGAGCAGTACTTC. Combining the CDR3 with reference TRBV9 and TRBJ2-7 gives the whole variable domain DSGVTQTPKHLITATGQRVTLRCSPRSGDLSVYWYQQSLDQGLQFLIQYYNGEERAKGNILERFSAQQFPDLHSELNLSSLELGDSALYFCASSVGMIDYEQYFGPGTRLTVT.

There are many counts of this clonotype. V gene TRBV28 combines with J gene TRBJ1-1, with 7 positions matching TRBD1. The length of the CDR3 is 15 residues. Germline loops: CDR1 MDHEN, CDR2 SYDVKM. Trimming took 2 bases from V and 5 from J; bases not matched to a gene: 8. CDR3 bases: TGTGCCAGCAGTTTAATCTCGACAGGGAGAACTGAAGCTTTCTTT. This sequence encodes CASSLISTGRTEAFF.

The chain uses TRBV6-2 or TRBV6-3 and TRBJ2-3; TRBD2 matches at 12 bases. Germline CDR1 and CDR2: MNHEY and SVGEGT. The CDR3 runs to 18 residues. V was clipped by 4 bases and J by 3 bases; unmatched bases: 11. CDR3 nucleotide sequence: TGTGCCAGCAGTTTCACTAGCGGGAGGATCAAGGAAACAGATACGCAGTATTTT. Translation gives CASSFTSGRIKETDTQYF.